The 15 T cell receptor beta chains listed next were all sequenced from one sample in a study of patients and donors after allogeneic stem cell transplantation. In TCRdb, the RT-PCR reads were re-called with MiXCR into one record per CDR3 protein. Among 900,000 to 1,000,000 distinct CDR3 sequences listed, under 20% were seen once. Sequenced input: blood, either unsorted or a sorted T cell fraction (not recorded which). The source of these receptors is a human donor who was either an allogeneic HSCT recipient or a stem cell or donor lymphocyte infusion donor (not recorded which). It is not recorded whose cells these are; they may come from a transplant donor.

This clonotype showed up many times. The CDR3 DNA sequence: TGTGCCACCAGCAGAGATCAGGGAGGGAACACTGAAGCTTTCTTT. Translating gives CATSRDQGGNTEAFF. The rearrangement links TRBV15 to TRBJ1-1; maybe TRBD1 (5 bases). CDR1 is LNHNV, CDR2 YYDKDF, per germline (reference sequence). Trimming shortened V by 0 bases and J by 1 base, and 9 bases separated the two germline ends. The CDR3 totals 15 residues.

V usage is TRBV20-1 and J usage is TRBJ1-5, with 8 bases identical to TRBD1. V shed 5 bases and J 7 bases; nucleotides not matched to a gene: 10. Germline loops: CDR1 DFQATT, CDR2 SNEGSKA (reference sequence). The CDR3 extends over 14 amino acids. CDR3 DNA sequence: TGCAGTGCTTCAGAACAGGGGGAGCGGCAGCCCCAGCATTTT. This codes for CSASEQGERQPQHF.

The V and J genes are TRBV9 and TRBJ2-7, with 7 bases identical to TRBD2. This CDR3 contains 14 residues. Germline V gives CDR1 SGDLS, CDR2 YYNGEE. The trim removed 4 bases at V and 6 bases at J, leaving 10 bases unmatched. This CDR3 is CASSPGGLLGEQYF. The CDR3 DNA follows: TGTGCCAGCAGCCCGGGGGGACTCCTGGGCGAGCAGTACTTC. The whole variable domain, remainder taken from reference TRBV9 and TRBJ2-7, is DSGVTQTPKHLITATGQRVTLRCSPRSGDLSVYWYQQSLDQGLQFLIQYYNGEERAKGNILERFSAQQFPDLHSELNLSSLELGDSALYFCASSPGGLLGEQYFGPGTRLTVT.

The chain has TRBV2 and TRBJ1-3, with unresolved D. The germline CDR1 and CDR2 sequences are SNHLY and FYNNEI. The CDR3 runs 17 residues. Between the trimmed V and J ends, which lost 5 bases and 1 base, there was a span of 18 bases. The CDR3 here is CASSTTRGGRSGNTIYF. Written as DNA, the CDR3 is TGTGCCAGCAGTACCACCCGGGGAGGTCGGTCTGGAAACACCATATATTTT.

The chain joins TRBV7-3 to TRBJ2-5; 14 nucleotides match TRBD2. The CDR3 covers 15 residues. Trimming at V came to 5 bases and at J to 9 bases, leaving 8 bases not matched to a gene. In germline, CDR1 is SGHTA, CDR2 FQGTGA. CDR3 DNA sequence: TGTGCCAGCAGCGTGACTAGCGGGAGGGACGGACCCCAGTACTTC. It is translated as CASSVTSGRDGPQYF.

This clonotype turned up a few times. The V call is TRBV11-2, the J call TRBJ2-1, with a possible D match to TRBD1 (8 bases). This CDR3 is built from 16 residues. Germline loops: CDR1 SGHAT, CDR2 FQNNGV. V gave up 4 bases and J gave up 6 bases, with 19 bases separating them. DNA of the CDR3: TGTGCCAGCAGCTGGACAGGGCGGGGGATGGTCAATGAGCAGTTCTTC. The encoded protein is CASSWTGRGMVNEQFF. The whole variable domain, filled in from reference TRBV11-2 and TRBJ2-1, reads EAGVAQSPRYKIIEKRQSVAFWCNPISGHATLYWYQQILGQGPKLLIQFQNNGVVDDSQLPKDRFSAERLKGVDSTLKIQPAKLEDSAVYLCASSWTGRGMVNEQFFGPGTRLTVL.

This clonotype has more than one count but fewer than ten. The chain couples TRBV6-1 to TRBJ2-1; D call uncertain. Trimming cost V 8 bases and J 0 bases, with 11 bases left between them. The length of the CDR3 is 14 residues. In germline, CDR1 is MNHNS, CDR2 SASEGT. CDR3 residues: CASQHRSSYNEQFF. For the CDR3, the DNA is TGTGCCAGCCAACACCGGAGCTCCTACAATGAGCAGTTCTTC.

This clonotype was found a few times. This chain joins TRBV6-1 and TRBJ1-5; D is ambiguous. This CDR3 is built from 14 residues. The V end lost 3 bases, the J end lost 7 bases, and 13 bases lay between the germline ends. Germline V gene sequence: CDR1 MNHNS, CDR2 SASEGT. CDR3 residues: CASSDIRGSQPQHF. CDR3 in DNA: TGTGCCAGCAGTGATATCCGAGGTAGCCAGCCCCAGCATTTT.

This clonotype was detected only a few times. This chain joins TRBV18 and TRBJ2-1; D not resolved. Trimming stripped 2 bases from V and 8 bases from J, with 13 bases between. CDR1 and CDR2 from the germline V gene are KGHSH and LQKENI. The CDR3 has 14 amino acids. CDR3 residues: CASSPSASGYEQFF. In DNA form, the CDR3 reads TGTGCCAGCTCACCAAGCGCTAGTGGATATGAGCAGTTCTTC.

V gene TRBV5-1 combines with J gene TRBJ2-7; no reliable D call. V lost 0 bases to trimming and J lost 2 bases, with 9 bases between them. CDR1 and CDR2 from the germline V gene are SGHRS and YFSETQ. The CDR3 sequence is 14 residues long. The CDR3: CASSLEATTYEQYF. CDR3 in DNA: TGCGCCAGCAGCTTGGAGGCTACAACCTACGAGCAGTACTTC.

The V and J genes are TRBV27 and TRBJ1-2; 9 nucleotides align to TRBD1. This CDR3 has 16 amino acids. Trimming removed 2 bases from V and 3 bases from J; junction bases left unmatched: 7. Per germline, CDR1 MNHEY and CDR2 SMNVEV (reference sequence). The CDR3 DNA reads TGTGCCAGCAGTTTACGACCACAGGGGGCAGACTATGGCTACACCTTC. Encoded protein: CASSLRPQGADYGYTF.

This clonotype was seen a few times. The V gene is TRBV9, the J gene TRBJ2-3, with TRBD1 as a possible D gene (6 bases). V was cut by 3 bases and J by 4 bases, with 21 bases left in between. CDR1 SGDLS and CDR2 YYNGEE come from the germline V gene. This CDR3 region has 17 residues. The CDR3 loop is CASSATFGTTTSDTQYF. CDR3 sequence (DNA): TGTGCCAGCAGCGCGACATTCGGGACAACCACTTCAGATACGCAGTATTTT.

The chain uses TRBV5-1 and TRBJ2-2; 9 nucleotides align to TRBD2. V shed 0 bases and J 6 bases; nucleotides not matched to a gene: 9. There are 17 residues in the CDR3. The germline CDR1 and CDR2 sequences are SGHRS and YFSETQ. The CDR3 is CASSLAVLAGIAGELFF. The CDR3 DNA is TGCGCCAGCAGCTTGGCCGTCCTAGCGGGAATAGCCGGGGAGCTGTTTTTT.

The chain couples TRBV3-1 to TRBJ1-2; TRBD1 is a possible D gene (6 bases). Germline V gene data show CDR1 as LGHDT and CDR2 as YNNKEL (reference sequence). The CDR3 has 16 amino acids. Trimming removed 1 base at V and 4 bases at J, with 16 bases between. In DNA, the CDR3 is TGTGCCAGCAGCCAAGGAAGGGGGAGAAAGGCCTATGGCTACACCTTC. It specifies CASSQGRGRKAYGYTF.

The rearrangement uses TRBV6-1 and TRBJ1-1, with 7 positions matching TRBD1. V shed 5 bases and J 4 bases; nucleotides not matched to a gene: 7. The length of the CDR3 is 14 residues. Germline values: CDR1 MNHNS, CDR2 SASEGT. CDR3 residues: CASSQTGWSTEAFF. CDR3 coding DNA: TGTGCCAGCAGTCAGACAGGGTGGAGCACTGAAGCTTTCTTT.